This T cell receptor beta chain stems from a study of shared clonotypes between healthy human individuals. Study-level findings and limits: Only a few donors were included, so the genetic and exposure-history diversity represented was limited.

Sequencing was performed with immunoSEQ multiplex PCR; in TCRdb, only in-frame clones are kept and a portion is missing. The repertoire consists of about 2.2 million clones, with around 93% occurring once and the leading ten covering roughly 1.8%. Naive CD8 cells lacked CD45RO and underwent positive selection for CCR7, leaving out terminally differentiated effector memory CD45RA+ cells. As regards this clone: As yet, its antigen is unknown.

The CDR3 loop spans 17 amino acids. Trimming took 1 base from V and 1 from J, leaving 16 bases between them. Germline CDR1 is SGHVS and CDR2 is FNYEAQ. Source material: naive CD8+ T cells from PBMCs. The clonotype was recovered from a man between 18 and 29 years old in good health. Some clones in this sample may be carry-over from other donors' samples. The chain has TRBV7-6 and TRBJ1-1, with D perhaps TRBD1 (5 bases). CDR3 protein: CASSLVHSGAGNTEAFF. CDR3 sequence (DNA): TGTGCCAGCAGCTTAGTCCACTCCGGGGCCGGGAACACTGAAGCTTTCTTT.